This is a list of T cell receptor beta chains from one sample in a study of T-cell memory formation after mild COVID-19. TCRdb re-called the 5' RACE reads through MiXCR, storing one row per CDR3 protein. The data hold about 290,000 distinct CDR3 sequences, with around a sixth observed a single time. The specimen sequenced was PBMCs or a T cell subset sorted from them (not recorded which). The receptors stem from a man aged 18 to 30 who had mild COVID-19 (a few samples of this study predate the infection). Cell type and time point are not known. The CDR3 runs from the conserved cysteine through the conserved F or W. The order of the fields is D gene, J gene, clone size, V gene, CDR3 protein, CDR3 DNA. A D gene is named only where the DNA matches it firmly. Some rows mark clone size as missing; the rest say once, few, many or name a class of expanded clone.

NA TRBJ2-6 NA TRBV20-1 CSAIQSPSGANVLTF TGCAGTGCTATCCAGTCCCCCTCTGGGGCCAACGTCCTGACTTTC
TRBD2 TRBJ2-2 few TRBV7-8 CASSTRPPAAGGAGELFF TGTGCCAGCAGCACCCGTCCCCCGGCGGCGGGGGGGGCCGGGGAGCTGTTTTTT
NA TRBJ1-1 NA TRBV19 CASSIWDTNTEAFF TGTGCCAGTAGTATTTGGGACACGAACACTGAAGCTTTCTTT
TRBD1 TRBJ2-7 NA TRBV7-9 CASSPTGTGAREQYF TGTGCCAGCAGCCCTACCGGGACAGGGGCTCGCGAGCAGTACTTC
TRBD2 TRBJ2-3 few TRBV27 CASSLGSGGDLDPADTQYF TGTGCCAGCAGTTTAGGGAGCGGGGGGGACCTAGACCCGGCAGATACGCAGTATTTT
NA TRBJ2-1 NA TRBV9 CASSVVVGGSNEQFF TGTGCCAGCAGCGTAGTGGTGGGGGGCTCGAATGAGCAGTTCTTC
TRBD2 TRBJ2-3 NA TRBV15 CATSRGASGGSTDTQYF TGTGCCACCAGCAGAGGGGCTAGCGGGGGAAGCACAGATACGCAGTATTTT
NA TRBJ1-2 NA TRBV20-1 CSASGQIYGYTF TGCAGTGCTAGTGGACAGATCTATGGCTACACCTTC
NA TRBJ1-2 few TRBV12-3/TRBV12-4 CASSLTPYGYTF TGTGCCAGCAGCCTGACTCCCTATGGCTACACCTTC
NA TRBJ1-1 few TRBV20-1 CSARGREETEAFF TGCAGTGCTAGAGGCAGGGAAGAGACTGAAGCTTTCTTT
NA TRBJ2-3 NA TRBV9 CASSVGVRGTDTQYF TGTGCCAGCAGCGTTGGAGTCAGGGGCACAGATACGCAGTATTTT
NA TRBJ2-5 few TRBV7-9 CASSLLRGRETQYF TGTGCCAGCAGCTTACTCAGGGGCCGGGAGACCCAGTACTTC
NA TRBJ1-2 NA TRBV11-2 CASSPSEGRGYTF TGTGCCAGCAGCCCTAGTGAGGGAAGGGGCTACACCTTC
NA TRBJ1-1 few TRBV29-1 CSVEVNINTEAFF TGCAGCGTTGAGGTCAACATCAACACTGAAGCTTTCTTT
NA TRBJ2-3 many TRBV5-1 CASSLVFGGGTDTQYF TGCGCCAGCAGCCTGGTTTTCGGGGGCGGCACAGATACGCAGTATTTT
NA TRBJ1-2 NA TRBV12-5 CASGFTPNRNNYGYTF TGTGCTAGTGGTTTCACCCCCAACAGAAATAACTATGGCTACACCTTC
TRBD2 TRBJ2-1 few TRBV4-1 CASSRWSSGGVIEQFF TGCGCCAGCAGCCGCTGGTCTAGCGGGGGGGTTATTGAGCAGTTCTTC
NA TRBJ1-2 NA TRBV12-3/TRBV12-4 CASRLGRSRMGYTF TGTGCCAGCAGACTGGGACGGTCTCGAATGGGCTACACCTTC
NA TRBJ1-6 NA TRBV12-3/TRBV12-4 CASSPRVDPHSPLHF TGTGCCAGCAGTCCCCGGGTGGACCCCCATTCACCCCTCCACTTT
NA TRBJ2-3 NA TRBV5-1 CASSSRLGAVTDTQYF TGCGCCAGCAGCTCAAGGTTGGGGGCCGTCACAGATACGCAGTATTTT
NA TRBJ2-3 NA TRBV9 CASSVGWAKDTQYF TGTGCCAGCAGCGTAGGCTGGGCCAAAGATACGCAGTATTTT
TRBD1 TRBJ1-1 NA TRBV6-5 CASSYSVTGGTEAFF TGTGCCAGCAGTTACTCTGTTACAGGGGGGACTGAAGCTTTCTTT
NA TRBJ2-4 NA TRBV30 CAWSKARGNIQYF TGTGCCTGGAGTAAGGCCAGGGGAAACATTCAGTACTTC
NA TRBJ2-5 few TRBV5-1 CASSRREGGQETQYF TGCGCCAGCAGCCGAAGGGAAGGAGGCCAAGAGACCCAGTACTTC
NA TRBJ1-5 NA TRBV10-3 CAISESKGDNQPQHF TGTGCCATCAGTGAGTCGAAAGGGGACAATCAGCCCCAGCATTTT
TRBD1 TRBJ2-2 many TRBV5-5 CASSSTGLNTGELFF TGTGCCAGCAGCTCGACAGGGTTGAACACCGGGGAGCTGTTTTTT
NA TRBJ2-1 few TRBV7-7 CASSPGPKAGVGSYNEQFF TGTGCCAGCAGCCCCGGCCCCAAGGCTGGGGTGGGGTCCTACAATGAGCAGTTCTTC
TRBD2 TRBJ2-3 few TRBV7-2 CASSLGTSGGLTDTQYF TGTGCCAGCAGCTTGGGGACTAGCGGGGGGCTCACAGATACGCAGTATTTT
TRBD1 TRBJ2-3 NA TRBV6-5 CASTLQGADTQYF TGTGCCAGCACCTTACAGGGGGCAGATACGCAGTATTTT
NA TRBJ1-2 many TRBV27 CASSFSRSYGYTF TGTGCCAGCAGTTTTTCACGGTCCTATGGCTACACCTTC
TRBD1 TRBJ1-4 once TRBV7-6 CASSSSTGQFGEKLFF TGTGCCAGCAGCTCATCCACGGGACAGTTCGGTGAAAAACTGTTTTTT
NA TRBJ2-3 NA TRBV9 CASRRGGGTDTQYF TGTGCCAGCAGGAGAGGTGGTGGCACAGATACGCAGTATTTT
TRBD2 TRBJ2-5 NA TRBV25-1 CASRLKRGIQETQYF TGTGCCAGCAGGTTAAAGCGGGGGATCCAAGAGACCCAGTACTTC
NA TRBJ2-5 few TRBV7-9 CASSPPRPLETQYF TGTGCCAGCAGCCCCCCACGGCCTCTAGAGACCCAGTACTTC
NA TRBJ1-5 NA TRBV20-1 CSARSPVSNQPQHF TGCAGTGCCCGTTCTCCCGTTAGCAATCAGCCCCAGCATTTT
NA TRBJ1-2 NA TRBV7-9 CASTYRTENYGYTF TGTGCCAGCACCTACAGGACAGAGAACTATGGCTACACCTTC
NA TRBJ1-2 few TRBV19 CATRREVGYGYTF TGTGCCACCCGCCGGGAGGTGGGCTATGGCTACACCTTC
NA TRBJ2-2 few TRBV5-1 CASSVGTLTTGELFF TGCGCCAGCAGCGTTGGGACTCTGACCACCGGGGAGCTGTTTTTT
NA TRBJ1-6 few TRBV20-1 CSAGTGLWSPLHF TGCAGTGCAGGAACAGGTCTATGGTCACCCCTCCACTTT
NA TRBJ1-5 few TRBV6-6 CASRPWGGTRNQPQHF TGTGCCAGCAGACCGTGGGGGGGCACTCGCAATCAGCCCCAGCATTTT
TRBD1 TRBJ2-3 NA TRBV7-9 CASLIQGALTDTQYF TGTGCCAGCTTAATCCAGGGGGCGCTGACAGATACGCAGTATTTT
TRBD2 TRBJ2-1 many TRBV7-6 CASSLGLADNNEQFF TGTGCCAGCAGCTTAGGACTAGCGGACAACAATGAGCAGTTCTTC
TRBD2 TRBJ2-1 NA TRBV4-1 CASSQEVSSGGYEQFF TGCGCCAGCAGCCAAGAAGTTTCTAGCGGGGGGTATGAGCAGTTCTTC
NA TRBJ2-2 NA TRBV9 CASSVTVKPQNTGELFF TGTGCCAGCAGCGTTACGGTCAAACCCCAGAACACCGGGGAGCTGTTTTTT
TRBD1 TRBJ1-2 few TRBV18 CASSPPPGGNYGYTF TGTGCCAGCTCACCTCCGCCAGGGGGCAACTATGGCTACACCTTC
NA TRBJ2-5 NA TRBV20-1 CSVRAQETQYF TGCAGCGTAAGAGCCCAAGAGACCCAGTACTTC
NA TRBJ1-5 NA TRBV29-1 CSVAPPGQPQHF TGCAGCGTTGCCCCTCCTGGGCAGCCCCAGCATTTT
NA TRBJ2-5 NA TRBV12-3/TRBV12-4 CASSLEWTQETQYF TGTGCCAGCAGTTTAGAATGGACTCAAGAGACCCAGTACTTC
NA TRBJ1-4 few TRBV4-1 CASSLEQAATNEKLFF TGCGCCAGCAGCCTCGAACAGGCTGCAACTAATGAAAAACTGTTTTTT
TRBD2 TRBJ2-1 few TRBV20-1 CSARSGVAGAYNEQFF TGCAGTGCTAGATCGGGGGTAGCGGGGGCCTACAATGAGCAGTTCTTC
NA TRBJ2-5 NA TRBV20-1 CSAGNRVEFQETQYF TGCAGTGCTGGGAACAGGGTAGAATTCCAAGAGACCCAGTACTTC